This T cell receptor (beta chain) stems from a study of regulatory dendritic cells for organ transplantation. Sequencing was performed with immunoSEQ multiplex PCR; in TCRdb, only in-frame clones are kept and a portion is missing. The sample shows 9,500 to 14,000 clones, 85% to 90% of them seen only once. Sorted subsets were CFSE-labeled and cultured four to six days with allogeneic dendritic cells. Naive CD45RA+ and memory CD45RO+ CD4+ or CD8+ T cells were FACS-sorted. Points from the study as a whole: Memory T cells were less diverse than naive, with memory CD8+ most oligoclonal. The authors noted considerable between-person heterogeneity in alloreactive memory CD8+ cells.

Trimming removed 9 bases from V and 4 bases from J; junction bases left unmatched: 11. The CDR3 covers 15 residues. Germline CDR1 reads SNHLY; CDR2 reads FYNNEI. Comments on this clone: What it binds is unknown.

The TCR comes from a human donor in good health. The chain joins TRBV2 to TRBJ2-3, with TRBD2 matching over 9 bases. Sequences were obtained from naive CD8+ T cells from blood cultured with dendritic cells. This sample's subset: CD45RA+ naive T cells. The CDR3 sequence: CARGTAGGPPDTQYF. CDR3 DNA: TGTGCCAGAGGAACAGCGGGGGGCCCTCCAGATACGCAGTATTTT.